The 14 T cell receptor beta chains below all came from one sample that was sequenced in a study of post-analysis software for immune sequencing data. Whole-study results and caveats: Comparison of patients with controls showed 5 or 6 TRBV segments more frequent in patients, TRBV5-6, TRBV5-1 and TRBV20-1 among them.

Their target antigens are unknown. The TCR beta cDNA libraries carried unique molecular identifiers. MiXCR was run by TCRdb on the PCR reads, yielding one entry per CDR3 protein. The sample records approximately 690,000 distinct CDR3 sequences, 55% to 60% being singletons. Sequenced input: blood. These receptors all come from a girl aged 2-9 years with multiple sclerosis.

CDR3 residues: CASSLAGGQGTYGYTF. In DNA, the CDR3 is TGTGCCAGCAGCTTAGCGGGGGGACAGGGGACTTATGGCTACACCTTC. V usage is TRBV7-9 and J usage is TRBJ1-2, with 10 nucleotides matching TRBD1. With V trimmed by 0 bases and J by 5 bases, 6 bases remained unmatched. The length of the CDR3 is 16 residues. CDR1 is SEHNR and CDR2 is FQNEAQ in the germline V gene (reference sequence).

Turning to this clonotype: The junction departs from the called germline gene at one end, perhaps through a read error. This rearrangement joins TRBV20-1 to TRBJ2-7; 7 bases match TRBD2. Per germline, CDR1 DFQATT and CDR2 SNEGSKA (reference sequence). The CDR3 is made up of 12 amino acids. The CDR3 DNA reads as TGCAGGGCTAGGGAAGCGGGGCCCGAGCAGTACTTC. Translation gives CRAREAGPEQYF.

The chain carries TRBV7-2 and TRBJ1-2; D remains ambiguous. Germline loops: CDR1 SGHTA, CDR2 FQGNSA. V lost 4 bases and J lost 2, with 11 bases in between. This CDR3 has 14 residues. The CDR3, as DNA: TGTGCCAGCAGCTCCCATGCGGAAAACTATGGCTACACCTTC. Protein sequence: CASSSHAENYGYTF.

Ten or more counts support this clonotype. J is TRBJ2-3 and V is TRBV6-5; 16 bases agree with TRBD2. The CDR3 has 16 amino acids. Per the germline V gene, CDR1 is MNHEY and CDR2 is SVGAGI. With 8 bases clipped from V and 4 bases from J, the junction kept 6 bases outside the gene matches. The DNA for the CDR3 is TGTGCCAGCGGGACTAGCGGGAGGGCGGGCGCAGATACGCAGTATTTT. It yields the protein CASGTSGRAGADTQYF.

The rearrangement joins TRBV27 to TRBJ2-4; D is unresolved. Trimming left V 5 bases short and J 0 bases short, with 5 bases between. In germline, CDR1 is MNHEY, CDR2 SMNVEV (reference sequence). The CDR3 sequence is 13 residues long. In DNA form, the CDR3 reads TGTGCCAGCAGTGGGGTAGCCAAAAACATTCAGTACTTC. It codes for CASSGVAKNIQYF.

The chain uses TRBV12-3 or TRBV12-4 and TRBJ2-5; no clear D. V was shortened by 6 bases and J by 3 bases, with 11 bases between the two germline ends. The CDR3 has 13 amino acids. The CDR3 region is CASSFGQKETQYF. The DNA for the CDR3 is TGTGCCAGCAGCTTCGGCCAGAAAGAGACCCAGTACTTC.

The chain has TRBV5-1 and TRBJ2-4, with 9 bases lining up with TRBD2. The end of the DNA aligns better with TRBJ2-7, so the J call may be wrong. CDR3 length equals 16 residues. Germline loops: CDR1 SGHRS, CDR2 YFSETQ. CDR3 region: CASSLLAGGPMDEQYF. CDR3 nucleotides: TGCGCCAGCAGCTTGCTCGCGGGAGGGCCAATGGACGAGCAGTACTTC.

The chain has TRBV7-2 and TRBJ1-2; weak D call: TRBD1 (5 bases). CDR1 and CDR2 from the germline V gene are SGHTA and FQGNSA. The CDR3 consists of 14 residues. V dropped 5 bases and J dropped 8 bases, with 18 bases sitting between them. The CDR3, as DNA: TGTGCCAGCAGCCGGCCCGGGGGGTACTCAGGCTACACCTTC. This encodes CASSRPGGYSGYTF.

The chain couples TRBV5-1 to TRBJ2-6; 8 bases agree with TRBD1. Looked up from germline, CDR1 is SGHRS and CDR2 is YFSETQ. V lost 2 bases and J lost 0; bases outside the gene matches: 4. CDR3 length equals 17 residues. Here the CDR3 reads CASSFRTGSSGANVLTF. CDR3 nucleotides: TGCGCCAGCAGCTTCAGGACAGGGAGCTCTGGGGCCAACGTCCTGACTTTC.

This clonotype was seen more than once but under ten times. V usage is TRBV29-1 and J usage is TRBJ2-5; D unresolved. V was clipped by 4 bases and J by 1 base, with 16 bases between them. CDR3 size: 15 residues. The germline V gene encodes CDR1 SQVTM and CDR2 ANQGSEA. CDR3 region: CSVGTDNTSQETQYF. Here the CDR3 DNA reads TGCAGCGTTGGAACCGATAATACGAGCCAAGAGACCCAGTACTTC.

The rearrangement uses TRBV4-3 and TRBJ1-5; D is unresolved. The V and J ends lost 0 bases and 7 bases respectively, with 13 bases between them. Germline CDR1 is LGHNA and CDR2 is YSLEER. The CDR3 length is 15 residues. CDR3 region: CASSQDPGGGQPQHF. The CDR3, as DNA: TGCGCCAGCAGCCAAGATCCGGGAGGAGGGCAGCCCCAGCATTTT.

The J gene is TRBJ2-7, the V gene TRBV20-1; D not certain. In germline, CDR1 is DFQATT, CDR2 SNEGSKA (reference sequence). This CDR3 is built from 14 residues. With 1 base removed from V and 7 bases from J, the gap between germline ends came to 17 bases. The DNA of the CDR3 is TGCAGTGCTAGAGCAATAGTGTCGAACAATGAGCAGTACTTC. Translating it yields CSARAIVSNNEQYF.

The chain recombines TRBV20-1 with TRBJ2-1; 13 nucleotides align to TRBD2. This CDR3 spans 15 amino acids. Germline loops: CDR1 DFQATT, CDR2 SNEGSKA (reference sequence). Trimming took 6 bases from V and 9 from J; bases not matched to a gene: 11. CDR3 region: CSASRGTSGMGEQFF. The DNA of the CDR3 is TGCAGTGCGAGTCGGGGGACTAGCGGGATGGGTGAGCAGTTCTTC.

The J gene is TRBJ1-1, the V gene TRBV6-5; 8 bases are shared with TRBD1. The CDR3 runs to 14 residues. With 5 bases clipped from V and 5 bases from J, the junction kept 7 bases outside the gene matches. Germline lookup yields CDR1 MNHEY and CDR2 SVGAGI. The CDR3 sequence: CASSPQGARTEAFF. The CDR3 DNA reads as TGTGCCAGCAGTCCCCAGGGGGCGAGGACTGAAGCTTTCTTT.